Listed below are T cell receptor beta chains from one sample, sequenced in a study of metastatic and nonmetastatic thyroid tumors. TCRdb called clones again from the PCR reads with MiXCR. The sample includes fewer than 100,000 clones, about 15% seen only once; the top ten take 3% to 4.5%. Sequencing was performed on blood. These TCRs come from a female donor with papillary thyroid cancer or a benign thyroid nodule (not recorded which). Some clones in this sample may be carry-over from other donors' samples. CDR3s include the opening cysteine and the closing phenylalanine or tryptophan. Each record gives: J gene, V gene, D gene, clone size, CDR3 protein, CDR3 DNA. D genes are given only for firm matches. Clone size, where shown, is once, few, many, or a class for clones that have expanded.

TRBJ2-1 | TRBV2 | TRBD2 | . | CAAGSSGSASSYNEQFF | TGTGCCGCCGGGAGTAGCGGGAGCGCTAGCTCCTACAATGAGCAGTTCTTC
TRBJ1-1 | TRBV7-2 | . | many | CASSSSRVEAFF | TGTGCCAGCAGCTCGAGCAGGGTTGAAGCTTTCTTT
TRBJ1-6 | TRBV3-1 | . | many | CASSQDNYNSPLHF | TGTGCCAGCAGCCAGGACAACTATAATTCACCCCTCCACTTT
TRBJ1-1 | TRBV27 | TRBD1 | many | CASSSGTGGANTEAFF | TGTGCCAGCAGCTCCGGGACAGGGGGCGCGAACACTGAAGCTTTCTTT
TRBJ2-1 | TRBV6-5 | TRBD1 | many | CASSSSRQGTTRNEQFF | TGTGCCAGCAGTTCCTCTAGACAGGGAACTACTCGCAATGAGCAGTTCTTC
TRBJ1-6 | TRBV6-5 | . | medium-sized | CASSYSIWDSPLHF | TGTGCCAGCAGTTACTCGATATGGGATTCACCCCTCCACTTT
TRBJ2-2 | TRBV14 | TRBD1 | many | CASSLGTVTGELFF | TGTGCCAGCAGCCTCGGGACAGTCACCGGGGAGCTGTTTTTT
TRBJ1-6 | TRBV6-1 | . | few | CASTFTRWRYPNSPLHF | TGTGCCAGCACCTTTACGAGGTGGCGATATCCTAATTCACCCCTCCACTTT
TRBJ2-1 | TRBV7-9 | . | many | CASSLSSNEQFF | TGTGCCAGCAGCTTAAGTAGCAATGAGCAGTTCTTC
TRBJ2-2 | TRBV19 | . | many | CASSQTNTGELFF | TGTGCCAGTAGTCAGACTAACACCGGGGAGCTGTTTTTT
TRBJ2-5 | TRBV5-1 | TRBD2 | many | CASGPGLARQETQYF | TGCGCCAGCGGACCGGGACTAGCTAGGCAAGAGACCCAGTACTTC
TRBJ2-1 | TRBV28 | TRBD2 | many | CASRNSGALYNEQFF | TGTGCCAGCAGGAATAGCGGGGCTCTTTACAATGAGCAGTTCTTC
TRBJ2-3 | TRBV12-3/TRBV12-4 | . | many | CASTSGSGTDTQYF | TGTGCCAGCACCTCCGGCTCAGGCACAGATACGCAGTATTTT
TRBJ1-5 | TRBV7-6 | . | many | CASSLAGSNQPQHF | TGTGCCAGCAGCTTAGCCGGCAGCAATCAGCCCCAGCATTTT
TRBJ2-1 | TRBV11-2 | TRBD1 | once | CASSSDREYNEQFF | TGTGCCAGCAGCTCCGACAGGGAATACAATGAGCAGTTCTTC
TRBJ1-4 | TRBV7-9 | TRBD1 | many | CASSGLLDRGPGFEKLFF | TGTGCCAGCAGCGGTCTACTGGACAGGGGCCCGGGGTTTGAAAAACTGTTTTTT
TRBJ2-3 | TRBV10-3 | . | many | CAISSIAADTQYF | TGTGCCATCAGTTCAATTGCCGCAGATACGCAGTATTTT
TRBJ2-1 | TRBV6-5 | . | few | CASIYSGAQGNEQFF | TGTGCCAGCATTTACAGTGGGGCCCAGGGGAATGAGCAGTTCTTC
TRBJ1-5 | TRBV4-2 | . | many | CASSPTIQGHQPQHF | TGTGCCAGCAGCCCCACTATCCAGGGTCATCAGCCCCAGCATTTT
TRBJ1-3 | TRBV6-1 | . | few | CASSEAGAGGNTIYF | TGTGCCAGCAGTGAAGCAGGGGCAGGTGGAAACACCATATATTTT
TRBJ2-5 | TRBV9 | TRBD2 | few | CASSVGPGLDQETQYF | TGTGCCAGCAGCGTCGGGCCCGGACTAGACCAAGAGACCCAGTACTTC
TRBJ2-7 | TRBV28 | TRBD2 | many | CASGTSEDEQYF | TGTGCCAGCGGGACTAGCGAAGACGAGCAGTACTTC
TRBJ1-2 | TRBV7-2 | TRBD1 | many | CASSLTGGGYTF | TGTGCCAGCAGCTTAACAGGGGGCGGCTACACCTTC
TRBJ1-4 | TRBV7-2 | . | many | CASSLGGENEKLFF | TGTGCCAGCAGCCTAGGGGGAGAAAATGAAAAACTGTTTTTT
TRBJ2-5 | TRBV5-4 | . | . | CASSSQENQYF | TGTGCCAGCAGCTCACAAGAGAACCAGTACTTC
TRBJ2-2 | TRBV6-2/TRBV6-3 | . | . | CATLAVTVLRVTGELFF | TGTGCCACCTTAGCTGTGACAGTCCTTCGGGTCACCGGGGAGCTGTTTTTT
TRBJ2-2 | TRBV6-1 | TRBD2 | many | CASSVTSGGAITGELFF | TGTGCCAGCAGTGTCACTAGCGGGGGGGCGATCACCGGGGAGCTGTTTTTT
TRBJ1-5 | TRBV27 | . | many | CASSLKGALQPQHF | TGTGCCAGCAGTTTAAAAGGGGCACTTCAGCCCCAGCATTTT
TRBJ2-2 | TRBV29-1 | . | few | CSVLRGNTPGSCFF | .
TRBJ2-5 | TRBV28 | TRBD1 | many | CASSSPRPWDRRHQETQYF | TGTGCCAGCAGTTCACCTCGGCCTTGGGACAGGAGACATCAAGAGACCCAGTACTTC
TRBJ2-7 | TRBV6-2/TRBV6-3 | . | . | CASSYNPGGRQYF | TGTGCCAGCAGTTACAACCCTGGAGGAAGGCAGTACTTC
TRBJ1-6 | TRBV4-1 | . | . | CASSRDPRANPRLHF | TGCGCCAGCAGCCGAGACCCCAGGGCTAATCCACGCCTCCACTTT
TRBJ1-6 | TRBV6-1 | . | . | CASSEHDRTSPLHF | TGTGCCAGCAGTGAACATGACAGGACCTCACCCCTCCACTTT
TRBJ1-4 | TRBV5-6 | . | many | CASSNGLLGGLFF | TGTGCCAGCAGCAACGGCCTCTTGGGGGGACTGTTTTTT
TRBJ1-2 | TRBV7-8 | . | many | CASSLMGAGDIYGYTF | TGTGCCAGCAGCTTAATGGGGGCAGGGGATATCTATGGCTACACCTTC
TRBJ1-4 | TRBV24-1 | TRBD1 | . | CATSDLFIGGSNEKLFF | TGTGCCACCAGTGATTTATTCATAGGGGGCTCTAATGAAAAACTGTTTTTT
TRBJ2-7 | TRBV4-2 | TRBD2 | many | CASSQARTSGFSYEQYF | TGTGCCAGCAGCCAAGCCCGGACTAGCGGGTTCTCCTACGAGCAGTACTTC
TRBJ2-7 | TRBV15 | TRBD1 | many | CATSRGQGASYEQYF | TGTGCCACCAGCAGAGGTCAGGGGGCCTCATACGAGCAGTACTTC
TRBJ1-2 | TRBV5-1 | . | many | CASSLREANYGYTF | TGCGCCAGCAGCCTCCGGGAGGCTAACTATGGCTACACCTTC
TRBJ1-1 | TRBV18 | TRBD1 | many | CASSPLFTGGSSMNTEAFF | TGTGCCAGCTCACCACTCTTTACAGGGGGGAGCTCCATGAACACTGAAGCTTTCTTT
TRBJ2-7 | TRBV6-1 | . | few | CASGRAGQGYEKYF | TGTGCCAGTGGTAGGGCTGGGCAGGGTTACGAGAAGTACTTC
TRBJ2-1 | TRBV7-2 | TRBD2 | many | CASSLASSGGYEQFF | TGTGCCAGCAGCTTAGCATCTAGCGGGGGTTATGAGCAGTTCTTC
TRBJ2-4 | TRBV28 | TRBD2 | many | CASSLGGGRDIQYF | TGTGCCAGCAGTTTAGGGGGGGGGAGGGACATTCAGTACTTC
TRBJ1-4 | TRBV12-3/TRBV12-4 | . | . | CASSFDPIGEKLFF | TGTGCCAGCAGTTTCGATCCCATAGGTGAAAAACTGTTTTTT
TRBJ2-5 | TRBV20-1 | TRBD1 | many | CSAVGQGETQYF | TGCAGTGCGGTTGGACAGGGAGAGACCCAGTACTTC
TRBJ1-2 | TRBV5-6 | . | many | CASSLARLVREDGYTF | TGTGCCAGCAGCTTGGCCCGGTTGGTCAGGGAGGATGGCTACACCTTC
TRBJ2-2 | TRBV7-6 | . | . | CASSLGPAGNTRELFF | TGTGCCAGCAGCTTAGGTCCAGCCGGTAACACCCGGGAGCTGTTTTTT
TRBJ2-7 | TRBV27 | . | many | CASSPHPSPYEQYF | TGTGCCAGCAGTCCCCACCCCTCCCCCTACGAGCAGTACTTC
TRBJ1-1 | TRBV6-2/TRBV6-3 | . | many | CATQEWEGAFF | TGTGCCACTCAAGAGTGGGAAGGAGCTTTCTTT
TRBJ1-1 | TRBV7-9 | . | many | CASSSNTEAFF | TGTGCCAGCAGCTCTAACACTGAAGCTTTCTTT
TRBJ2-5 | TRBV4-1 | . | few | CASSQRGEAQYF | TGCGCCAGCAGCCAGAGAGGGGAGGCCCAGTACTTC
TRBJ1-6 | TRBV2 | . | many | CASRVNQPARSPLHF | TGTGCCAGCAGGGTTAACCAGCCGGCCCGTTCACCCCTCCACTTT
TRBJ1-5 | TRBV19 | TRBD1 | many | CASSEQGANNQPQHF | TGTGCCAGTAGTGAACAGGGGGCGAACAATCAGCCCCAGCATTTT